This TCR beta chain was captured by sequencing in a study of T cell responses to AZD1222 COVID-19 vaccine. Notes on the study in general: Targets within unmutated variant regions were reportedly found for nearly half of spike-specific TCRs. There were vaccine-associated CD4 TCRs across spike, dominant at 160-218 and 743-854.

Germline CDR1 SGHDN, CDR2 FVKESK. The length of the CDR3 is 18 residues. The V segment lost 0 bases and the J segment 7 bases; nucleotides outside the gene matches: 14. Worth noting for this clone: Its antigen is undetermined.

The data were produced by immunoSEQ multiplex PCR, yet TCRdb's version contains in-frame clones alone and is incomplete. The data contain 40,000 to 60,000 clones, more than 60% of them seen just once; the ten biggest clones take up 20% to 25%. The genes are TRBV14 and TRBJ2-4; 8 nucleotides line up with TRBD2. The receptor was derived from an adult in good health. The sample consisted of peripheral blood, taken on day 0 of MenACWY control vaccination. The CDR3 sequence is CASSQDLRRSGRGNIQYF. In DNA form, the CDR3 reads TGTGCCAGCAGCCAAGATTTGAGACGGAGCGGGAGAGGCAACATTCAGTACTTC.